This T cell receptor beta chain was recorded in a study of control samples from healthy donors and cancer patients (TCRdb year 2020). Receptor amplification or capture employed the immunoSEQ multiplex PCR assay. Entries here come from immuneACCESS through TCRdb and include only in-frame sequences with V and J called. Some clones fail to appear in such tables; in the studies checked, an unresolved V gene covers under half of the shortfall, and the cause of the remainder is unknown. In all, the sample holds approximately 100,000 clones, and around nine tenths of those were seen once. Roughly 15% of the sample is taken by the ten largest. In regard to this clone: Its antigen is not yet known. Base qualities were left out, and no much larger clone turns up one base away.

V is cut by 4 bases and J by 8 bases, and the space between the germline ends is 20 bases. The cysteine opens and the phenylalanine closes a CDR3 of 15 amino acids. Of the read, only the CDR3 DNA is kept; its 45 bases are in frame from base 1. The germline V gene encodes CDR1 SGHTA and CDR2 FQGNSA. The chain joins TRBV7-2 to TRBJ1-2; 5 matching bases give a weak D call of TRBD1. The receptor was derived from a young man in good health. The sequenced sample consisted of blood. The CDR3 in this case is CASSSPTTRGGGYTF. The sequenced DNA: TGTGCCAGCAGCTCACCTACGACCCGGGGCGGAGGCTACACCTTC.